One sample yielded the 8 T cell receptor beta chains listed below, sequenced in a study of T-cell memory formation after mild COVID-19. TCRdb recomputed calls from the 5' RACE reads with MiXCR, one row per CDR3 protein. The table records around 200,000 distinct CDR3 sequences, about 22% of them present only once. The source material was PBMCs or a T cell subset sorted from them (not recorded which). These receptors were collected from an adult woman who had mild COVID-19 (a few samples of this study predate the infection). Cell type and time point are not known.

This clonotype was detected ten times or more. The chain carries TRBV7-9 and TRBJ2-7; unclear D gene. Germline CDR1 reads SEHNR; CDR2 reads FQNEAQ (reference sequence). This CDR3 has 14 residues. Trimming stripped 1 base from V and 2 bases from J, with 9 bases between. CDR3 in DNA: TGTGCCAGCAGCTTAGAAATCGCTGCCTACGAGCAGTACTTC. Residues: CASSLEIAAYEQYF.

The chain uses TRBV3-1 and TRBJ2-3; D is ambiguous. Germline V gene sequence: CDR1 LGHDT, CDR2 YNNKEL (reference sequence). There are 17 residues in the CDR3. V was trimmed by 4 bases and J by 3 bases, leaving 20 bases between them. In DNA form, the CDR3 reads TGTGCCAGCAGCCGAAGACGGCCCATGGGGTGGACAGATACGCAGTATTTT. Protein: CASSRRRPMGWTDTQYF.

The chain recombines TRBV7-3 with TRBJ2-1; TRBD1 might be the D (5 bases). The germline V gene encodes CDR1 SGHTA and CDR2 FQGTGA. V was shortened by 6 bases and J by 5 bases, with 11 bases between the two germline ends. The CDR3 runs 13 residues. The CDR3 protein is CASSPDNHNEQFF. The CDR3 DNA sequence: TGTGCCAGCAGTCCGGACAACCACAATGAGCAGTTCTTC.

J is TRBJ2-7 and V is TRBV29-1; D is unclear. V lost 1 base, J lost 2 bases, and 3 bases lay in between. Germline V gene data show CDR1 as SQVTM and CDR2 as ANQGSEA. The CDR3 loop spans 11 amino acids. The CDR3 region is CSVEAAYEQYF. The DNA of the CDR3 is TGCAGCGTTGAAGCGGCCTACGAGCAGTACTTC.

The V gene is TRBV20-1, the J gene TRBJ2-7; 12 bases map to TRBD2. CDR1 and CDR2 from the germline V gene are DFQATT and SNEGSKA (reference sequence). This CDR3 has 15 amino acids. Trimming cost V 1 base and J 0 bases; bases outside gene matches: 1. The CDR3 spells CSARGTSGVSYEQYF. DNA of the CDR3: TGCAGTGCTAGAGGGACTAGCGGGGTCTCCTACGAGCAGTACTTC.

The chain employs TRBV12-5 and TRBJ2-3; D ambiguous. This CDR3 is 10 amino acids long. The V end lost 3 bases, the J end lost 8 bases, and 3 bases lay between the germline ends. Germline-derived CDR1 and CDR2 are LGHNT and FRNRAP. DNA for the CDR3: TGTGCTAGTGGTTTAACTACGCAGTATTTT. Its protein is CASGLTTQYF. The variable domain in full, completed from reference TRBV12-5 and TRBJ2-3, reads DARVTQTPRHKVTEMGQEVTMRCQPILGHNTVFWYRQTMMQGLELLAYFRNRAPLDDSGMPKDRFSAEMPDATLATLKIQPSEPRDSAVYFCASGLTTQYFGPGTRLTVL.

This chain uses TRBV12-3 or TRBV12-4 with TRBJ1-1; the D is unclear. The CDR3 contains 14 residues. V was cut by 1 base and J by 1 base, with 7 bases left in between. The CDR3 sequence is CASSLGRGNTEAFF. CDR3 bases: TGTGCCAGCAGTTTAGGCCGGGGGAACACTGAAGCTTTCTTT.

The chain uses TRBV2 and TRBJ2-7; TRBD2 is a possible D gene (6 bases). Trimming took off 4 bases at V and 3 bases at J, with 16 bases between the two ends. CDR3 size: 15 residues. Germline lookup yields CDR1 SNHLY and CDR2 FYNNEI. The CDR3 spells CASSVGPAGGYEQYF. The CDR3 DNA sequence: TGTGCCAGCAGTGTGGGACCCGCCGGGGGCTACGAGCAGTACTTC.